The T cell receptor (beta chain) described here comes from a study of blood T cell repertoires in COVID-19 (dated by TCRdb to 2020 to 2022). Regarding the research as a whole: Samples from collaborators originated in the United States, Italy and Spain and spanned both the acute and convalescent phases of COVID-19. The repertoires were released in a freely available public database meant as a resource for research on the immune response to SARS-CoV-2. The material from the prospective study consisted of cDNA or gDNA derived from T cells, B-cell-depleted T cells, or PBMCs. Deeply sampled blood TCRbeta repertoires from subjects exposed to, actively infected with, or recovered from COVID-19 were included in the dataset. Samples came from the ongoing ImmuneRACE study (first 160 participants) plus 1,254 subjects from 6 global collaborators. Sample metadata almost always included a de-identified subject ID, COVID-19 status, age in years and sex. HLA class I and class II types, where available, came from metadata supplied by the sample provider rather than from assay-based typing. Summary of the overall study and its limitations: The amount of clinical and demographic metadata varied by source and participant and was provided uncurated.

The immunoSEQ Assay, a bias-controlled multiplex PCR, was used to amplify TCRbeta CDR3 regions from genomic DNA. As for how the authors treated the data: Nucleated cell counts per sample were estimated from amplification of reference gene primers within the assay. Sequence reads were collapsed and filtered to measure the absolute abundance of every unique TCRbeta CDR3 rearrangement. For each sample, productive Simpson clonality was calculated as the square root of Simpson's diversity index across productive rearrangements. In TCRdb, the immuneACCESS table is reduced to in-frame sequences with V and J assigned. These tables do not hold every clone; where another copy was compared, an unresolved V gene accounts for under half, and the others remain unexplained. The V and J calls and clone size come from that table; D and trimming were worked out from the DNA. Here the sample has hundreds of thousands of clones; approximately 87% occur a single time. Roughly 4.1% of the sample is held by the ten biggest clonotypes.

Reading from cysteine to phenylalanine, the CDR3 counts 16 amino acids. The retained sequence is limited to the CDR3, 48 bases, with the frame set at the first base. Relative to germline, V is missing 1 base and J is missing 5 bases, with 10 bases of the junction outside any gene match. The germline V gene (reference sequence) provides CDR1 SEHNR and CDR2 FQNEAQ. Each collaborating institution followed its own protocols to collect whole blood in K2EDTA tubes. For TCRbeta analysis, collaborator samples were shipped as frozen whole blood, as isolated PBMCs, or as DNA extracted from either sample type. For this clone: There is no known antigen for this receptor. No quality values exist for individual bases; no much larger clone is one base distant.

Sequenced input: peripheral blood. The receptor chain draws on TRBV7-9 and TRBJ2-5, with 7 middle bases fitting TRBD2. The clonotype comes from a woman aged 45-59 years with active or convalescent COVID-19. The sequence in DNA is TGTGCCAGCAGCTTAGTGCGGGGGATGGAGGGGGAGACCCAGTACTTC. Its protein reads: CASSLVRGMEGETQYF.